Listed below are T cell receptor beta chains from one sample, sequenced in a study of PD-1 blockade in mismatch repair-deficient tumors. Sequencing used immunoSEQ multiplex PCR; TCRdb keeps in-frame clones, though not all of them. The sample lists around 30,000 clones; approximately 80% were seen once. Sequenced here: PBMCs, sampled approximately 6 weeks after starting pembrolizumab. These receptors were taken from an adult with mismatch repair-deficient cancer. The CDR3 runs from the conserved cysteine through the conserved F or W. A D gene is named only where the DNA matches it firmly. Clone size appears in some rows only: once, few, many, or a class for an expanded clone.

CASTPFDRLNEQFF	TGTGCCAGTACCCCATTCGATCGACTCAATGAGCAGTTCTTC	TRBJ2-1	TRBV19	few	-
CAWNSDRYEAFF	TGTGCCTGGAATTCTGACAGATATGAAGCTTTCTTT	TRBJ1-1	TRBV30	once	-
CSAPVGTEAFF	TGCAGTGCCCCCGTCGGCACTGAAGCTTTCTTT	TRBJ1-1	TRBV20-1	-	-
CASNQPGTVNEKLFF	TGTGCCAGCAACCAACCTGGGACAGTGAATGAAAAACTGTTTTTT	TRBJ1-4	TRBV28	once	TRBD1
CASSDTGMGTDTQYF	TGTGCCAGCAGTGATACCGGGATGGGCACAGATACGCAGTATTTT	TRBJ2-3	TRBV6-1	-	-
CASSFGGPDREEKLFF	TGCGCCAGCAGCTTCGGGGGACCAGACAGGGAAGAAAAACTGTTTTTT	TRBJ1-4	TRBV5-1	once	TRBD1
CASSVGAGADEPQHF	TGTGCCAGCAGCGTAGGGGCAGGGGCCGATGAGCCCCAGCATTTT	TRBJ1-5	TRBV9	-	-
CASSEALLASEANEQFF	TGTGCCAGCAGTGAAGCGCTTCTGGCTAGCGAAGCGAATGAGCAGTTCTTC	TRBJ2-1	TRBV2	-	-
CASSIQSTGGGYTF	TGCGCCAGCAGCATCCAATCAACAGGGGGAGGCTACACCTTC	TRBJ1-2	TRBV5-1	once	TRBD1
CASTRTSGSHEQFF	TGTGCCAGTACCAGGACTAGCGGGAGTCATGAGCAGTTCTTC	TRBJ2-1	TRBV19	-	TRBD2
CASSSPSGSYEQYF	TGTGCCAGCAGCTCCCCTAGCGGGAGTTACGAACAGTACTTC	TRBJ2-7	TRBV7-8	-	TRBD2
CASRVSNQPQHF	TGTGCCAGCAGGGTTAGCAATCAGCCCCAGCATTTT	TRBJ1-5	TRBV19	-	-
CSVENQGSYEQYF	TGCAGCGTTGAAAACCAGGGCTCCTACGAGCAGTACTTC	TRBJ2-7	TRBV29-1	-	-
CASSSGQYYEQYF	TGTGCCAGCAGCTCGGGACAGTACTACGAGCAGTACTTC	TRBJ2-7	TRBV6-1	few	TRBD1
CASSARREGSTDTQYF	TGTGCCAGCAGCGCACGCCGGGAGGGAAGCACAGATACGCAGTATTTT	TRBJ2-3	TRBV9	-	TRBD2
CASSLGQTVGTQYF	TGCGCCAGCAGCTTGGGACAGACGGTAGGGACCCAGTACTTC	TRBJ2-5	TRBV5-1	-	-
CASSLFFENEQFF	TGCGCCAGCAGCTTGTTTTTTGAGAATGAGCAGTTCTTC	TRBJ2-1	TRBV5-1	-	-
CASSVGGSAKNIQYF	TGTGCCAGCAGCGTAGGCGGGAGCGCCAAAAACATTCAGTACTTC	TRBJ2-4	TRBV9	-	TRBD2
CAWSAGTTYEQYF	TGTGCCTGGAGTGCCGGGACAACTTACGAGCAGTACTTC	TRBJ2-7	TRBV30	-	-
CTSSQGPSGDSYNEQFF	TGCACCAGCAGCCAAGGTCCATCCGGGGATTCCTACAATGAGCAGTTCTTC	TRBJ2-1	TRBV1	-	-
CAWSVWQGLFF	TGTGCCTGGAGTGTTTGGCAGGGACTGTTTTTT	TRBJ1-4	TRBV30	-	-
CASRGGLAGDTQYF	TGTGCCAGCAGGGGAGGACTAGCTGGAGATACGCAGTATTTT	TRBJ2-3	TRBV9	-	TRBD2
CASSLSHSGGRYEQYF	TGTGCCAGCAGTTTATCCCACAGCGGCGGAAGATACGAGCAGTACTTC	TRBJ2-7	TRBV27	few	-
CASSVVGGQGCISGYTF	TGTGCCAGCAGCGTAGTGGGTGGACAGGGTTGCATTAGTGGCTACACCTTC	TRBJ1-2	TRBV9	-	TRBD1
CAWSPGHQPQHF	TGTGCCTGGAGTCCGGGTCATCAGCCCCAGCATTTT	TRBJ1-5	TRBV30	-	-
CASTYGGEQPQHF	TGCGCCAGCACCTACGGGGGAGAACAGCCCCAGCATTTT	TRBJ1-5	TRBV10-2	-	-
CASSPSGETQYF	TGTGCCAGCTCACCGTCCGGGGAGACCCAGTACTTC	TRBJ2-5	TRBV18	-	-
CASTLGAGGNEQFF	TGTGCCAGCACCCTGGGGGCAGGGGGGAATGAGCAGTTCTTC	TRBJ2-1	TRBV11-2	-	-